This T cell receptor (beta chain) was observed in a study of post-analysis software for immune sequencing data. Across the study: Patients had relapsing-remitting, secondary progressive or progressive-relapsing multiple sclerosis; some lacked subtype. Findings of the study overall: In patients, about 5 TRBV segments were more frequent than in controls, with TRBV5-6, TRBV5-1 and TRBV20-1 among them. Diversity measured as normalized Chao1 was significantly lower in multiple sclerosis patients than in controls. Strong co-clustering by F measure was evident for samples that had been prepared in the same batch.

Germline loops: CDR1 MNHNS, CDR2 SASEGT. The CDR3 loop spans 16 amino acids. A word on this clonotype: Its target is not known. The junction does not match germline at one end; this may be a read error.

The TCR beta cDNA libraries contained unique molecular identifiers. Each batch of roughly 0.9 to 11 million T cells produced around 460,000 cDNA molecules. MiXCR, run by TCRdb on the PCR reads, gives a single entry per CDR3 protein. The sample holds over 700,000 distinct CDR3 sequences; 25% to 30% are singletons and the top ten take 0.56%. The sample taken for sequencing was blood. This chain connects TRBV6-1 to TRBJ1-1, with 9 nucleotides matching TRBD1. The sequence derives from a girl aged 10-17 years with multiple sclerosis. The CDR3 DNA sequence: TGTACCAGCAGTCATGATACAGGGGGCGCGGACACTGAAGCTTTCTTT. It yields the protein CTSSHDTGGADTEAFF.